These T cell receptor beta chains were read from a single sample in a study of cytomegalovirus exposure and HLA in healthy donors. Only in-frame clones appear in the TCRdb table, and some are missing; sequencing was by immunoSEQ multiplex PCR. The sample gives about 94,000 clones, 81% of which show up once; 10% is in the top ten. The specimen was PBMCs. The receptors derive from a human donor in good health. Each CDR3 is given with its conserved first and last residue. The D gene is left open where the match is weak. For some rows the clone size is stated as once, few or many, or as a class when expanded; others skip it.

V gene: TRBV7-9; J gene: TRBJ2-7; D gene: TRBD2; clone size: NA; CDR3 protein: CASSLRGSGGASYEQYF; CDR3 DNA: TGTGCCAGCAGCTTAAGAGGTAGCGGGGGAGCCTCCTACGAGCAGTACTTC
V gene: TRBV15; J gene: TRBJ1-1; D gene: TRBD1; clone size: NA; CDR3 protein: CATSRGVAGGGEAFF; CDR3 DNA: TGTGCCACCAGCAGAGGTGTGGCAGGGGGAGGTGAAGCTTTCTTT
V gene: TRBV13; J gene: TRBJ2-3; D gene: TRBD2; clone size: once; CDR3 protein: CASSPTGGSGGPSTDTQYF; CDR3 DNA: TGTGCCAGCAGCCCAACCGGTGGTAGCGGGGGACCTAGCACAGATACGCAGTATTTT
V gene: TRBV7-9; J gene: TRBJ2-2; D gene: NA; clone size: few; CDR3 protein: CASGQQNTGELFF; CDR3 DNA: TGTGCCAGCGGGCAGCAGAACACCGGGGAGCTGTTTTTT
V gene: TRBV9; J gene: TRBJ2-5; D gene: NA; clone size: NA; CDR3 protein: CASSVAPLVETQYF; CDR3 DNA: TGTGCCAGCAGCGTAGCTCCTCTTGTTGAGACCCAGTACTTC
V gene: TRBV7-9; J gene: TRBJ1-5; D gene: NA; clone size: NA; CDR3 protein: CASSSMPGGSNQPQHF; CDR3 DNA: TGTGCCAGCAGCTCCATGCCCGGGGGGAGCAATCAGCCCCAGCATTTT
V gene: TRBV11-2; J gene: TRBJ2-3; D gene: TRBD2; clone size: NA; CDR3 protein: CASSLLIRSGAGGTDTQYF; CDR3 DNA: TGTGCCAGCAGCTTACTCATCAGGAGCGGGGCGGGAGGTACAGATACGCAGTATTTT
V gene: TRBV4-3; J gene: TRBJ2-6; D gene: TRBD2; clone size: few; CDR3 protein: CASSRGRPQSSGANVLTF; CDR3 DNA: TGCGCCAGCAGCCGCGGGAGGCCCCAGAGCTCTGGGGCCAACGTCCTGACTTTC
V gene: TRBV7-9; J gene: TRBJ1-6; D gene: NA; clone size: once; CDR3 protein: CASSLPGRANSPLHF; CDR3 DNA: TGTGCCAGCAGCTTACCTGGCAGGGCCAATTCACCCCTCCACTTT
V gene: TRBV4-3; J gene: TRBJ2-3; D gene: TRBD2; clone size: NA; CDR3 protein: CASSGGEGTDTQYF; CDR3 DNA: TGCGCCAGCAGTGGGGGGGAGGGCACAGATACGCAGTATTTT
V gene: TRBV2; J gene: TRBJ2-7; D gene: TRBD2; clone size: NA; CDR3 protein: CASASGLAGARYEQYF; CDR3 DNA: TGTGCCAGCGCCTCGGGACTAGCGGGAGCACGGTACGAGCAGTACTTC
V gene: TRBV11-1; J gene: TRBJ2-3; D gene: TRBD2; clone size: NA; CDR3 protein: CASSLRAGGPDTQYF; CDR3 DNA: TGTGCCAGCAGCCTTCGGGCGGGGGGACCAGATACGCAGTATTTT
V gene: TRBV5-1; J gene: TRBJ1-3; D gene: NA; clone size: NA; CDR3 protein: CASSLRDSGNTIYF; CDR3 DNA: TGCGCCAGCAGCTTACGAGACTCTGGAAACACCATATATTTT
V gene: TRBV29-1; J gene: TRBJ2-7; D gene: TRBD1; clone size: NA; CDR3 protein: CSVETPDRGQGEQYF; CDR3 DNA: TGCAGCGTTGAAACACCGGACAGGGGGCAAGGCGAGCAGTACTTC
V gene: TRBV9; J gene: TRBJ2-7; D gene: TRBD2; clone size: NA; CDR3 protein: CASSPRPLAGGPYEQYF; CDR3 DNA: TGTGCCAGCAGCCCACGCCCTTTAGCGGGAGGGCCATACGAGCAGTACTTC
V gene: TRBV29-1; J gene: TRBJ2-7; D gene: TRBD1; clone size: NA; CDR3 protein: CSAVTGAYEQYF; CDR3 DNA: TGCAGCGCGGTGACAGGGGCCTACGAGCAGTACTTC
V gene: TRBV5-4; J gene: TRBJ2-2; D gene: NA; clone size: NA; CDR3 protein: CASSPRGGHRDTGELFF; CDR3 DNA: TGTGCCAGCAGCCCCAGGGGCGGACACCGGGACACCGGGGAGCTGTTTTTT
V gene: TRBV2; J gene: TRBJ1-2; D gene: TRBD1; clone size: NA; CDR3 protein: CASRQTGGIYGYTF; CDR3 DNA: TGTGCCAGCAGGCAGACAGGGGGCATCTATGGCTACACCTTC